This T cell receptor (beta chain) was identified during a study of identical twins. General observations from the study: Memory repertoires lacked the insertion deficit that abundant cord blood beta clonotypes showed. Cross-sectional statistics underpinned the conclusions; the same donors were not followed.

Every one of the donors was a healthy Caucasian. The CDR3 totals 16 residues. Germline loops: CDR1 SQVTM, CDR2 ANQGSEA. V dropped 4 bases and J dropped 4 bases, with 22 bases sitting between them. This clonotype was counted at least ten times. No antigen is known for it. Addition of a universal primer site occurred through template switching, and cDNA carried unique molecular identifiers. TCRdb re-called the 5' RACE reads with MiXCR, one entry per CDR3 protein. The data show 420,000 or so distinct CDR3 sequences, with about 18% seen just once and around 12% held by the top ten. The TCR originated in a man aged 50 to 60 in good health. The chain employs TRBV29-1 and TRBJ1-2; D is perhaps TRBD1 (6 bases). Sequencing was done on a sample of naive T cells sorted from blood. The CDR3 reads CSVGKIWEGEAYGYTF. The CDR3 nucleotides read TGCAGCGTTGGGAAGATATGGGAGGGGGAGGCCTATGGCTACACCTTC.